Below are 22 T cell receptor beta chains sequenced from a single sample in a study of blood T cell repertoires in COVID-19. Method: immunoSEQ multiplex PCR; TCRdb's copy keeps in-frame clones and lacks some. The data contain some 130,000 clones, roughly 80% of them seen just once; the ten biggest clones take up about 18%. Sequenced material: PBMCs or T cells enriched from blood (not recorded which). These receptors were taken from a man younger than 45 who had recovered from COVID-19.

The rearrangement links TRBV5-1 to TRBJ2-3; 10 bases fit TRBD2. V gave up 7 bases and J gave up 2 bases; unmatched junction bases: 4. The CDR3 sequence is 14 residues long. The germline CDR1 and CDR2 sequences are SGHRS and YFSETQ. In DNA, the CDR3 is TGCGCCAGCCGAGCGGGGGGGCACACAGATACGCAGTATTTT. Residues: CASRAGGHTDTQYF.

The genes are TRBV6-1 and TRBJ1-1; 8 bases match TRBD1. The CDR3 consists of 15 residues. With 2 bases clipped from V and 1 base from J, the junction kept 3 bases outside the gene matches. Per germline, CDR1 MNHNS and CDR2 SASEGT. CDR3: CASSERQGRNTEAFF. The CDR3 DNA is TGTGCCAGCAGTGAAAGACAGGGGAGGAACACTGAAGCTTTCTTT.

The chain carries TRBV4-1 and TRBJ2-2; possible D gene TRBD2, 7 bases. The CDR3 spans 15 residues. Germline CDR1 is MGHRA and CDR2 is YSYEKL. The V and J ends lost 6 bases and 7 bases respectively, with 18 bases between them. In DNA form, the CDR3 reads TGCGCCAGCAGGCGGGGGACATCGGAGTTCGGGGAGCTGTTTTTT. Amino acid sequence: CASRRGTSEFGELFF.

The CDR3 sequence is CASSLGQGAIVGAFF. CDR3 DNA: TGTGCCAGTAGTTTGGGACAGGGGGCGATTGTTGGGGCTTTCTTT. The gene calls are TRBV19 and TRBJ1-1; TRBD1 matches at 12 bases. V gave up 5 bases and J gave up 11 bases; unmatched junction bases: 12. This CDR3 region has 15 residues. Per germline, CDR1 LNHDA and CDR2 SQIVND (reference sequence).

The chain has TRBV12-3 or TRBV12-4 and TRBJ1-3; maybe TRBD1 (6 bases). This CDR3 spans 13 amino acids. V lost 3 bases, J lost 5 bases, and 8 bases lay in between. The CDR3 DNA follows: TGTGCCAGCAGTTTGGACAGTCGAAACACCATATATTTT. Encoded protein: CASSLDSRNTIYF.

The chain couples TRBV2 to TRBJ2-1; no clear D gene. Per the germline V gene, CDR1 is SNHLY and CDR2 is FYNNEI. The CDR3 is 12 amino acids. V shed 4 bases and J shed 7 bases, with 8 bases lying between them. The CDR3 region has the DNA TGTGCCAGCAGTGTTTCGAGGAATGAGCAGTTCTTC. This gives the protein CASSVSRNEQFF.

The rearrangement links TRBV14 to TRBJ2-3; 7 bases are shared with TRBD1. The V gene end was trimmed by 4 bases and the J gene end by 3 bases; junction bases not matched to a gene: 7. Germline V gene data show CDR1 as SGHDN and CDR2 as FVKESK. The CDR3 sequence is 15 residues long. The CDR3: CASSLRTGGTDTQYF. The CDR3 bases are TGTGCCAGCAGCCTTAGGACAGGTGGGACAGATACGCAGTATTTT.

The rearrangement joins TRBV9 to TRBJ2-3; TRBD2 agrees at 12 bases. Germline V gene sequence: CDR1 SGDLS, CDR2 YYNGEE. This CDR3 has 15 residues. J was trimmed by 8 bases and V by 4 bases; bases with no gene match: 8. The CDR3, as DNA: TGTGCCAGCAGCCTGACTAGCGGGAGTTCCGGTACGCAGTATTTT. This sequence encodes CASSLTSGSSGTQYF. Complete variable domain (other parts from reference TRBV9 and TRBJ2-3): DSGVTQTPKHLITATGQRVTLRCSPRSGDLSVYWYQQSLDQGLQFLIQYYNGEERAKGNILERFSAQQFPDLHSELNLSSLELGDSALYFCASSLTSGSSGTQYFGPGTRLTVL.

This sequence joins TRBV9 and TRBJ2-1; 10 nucleotides match TRBD2. This CDR3 is 17 amino acids long. Germline V gene data show CDR1 as SGDLS and CDR2 as YYNGEE. V lost 3 bases to trimming and J lost 7 bases; unmatched junction nucleotides: 13. The CDR3 protein is CASSAVPLAGALNEQFF. In DNA, the CDR3 is TGTGCCAGCAGCGCGGTACCGCTAGCGGGAGCTCTTAATGAGCAGTTCTTC.

The rearrangement joins TRBV12-3 or TRBV12-4 to TRBJ1-1; TRBD1 might be the D (5 bases). V dropped 6 bases and J dropped 5 bases, with 13 bases sitting between them. The CDR3 loop spans 13 amino acids. CDR3 protein: CASSHGGGTEAFF. CDR3 nucleotides: TGTGCCAGCAGCCATGGGGGGGGGACTGAAGCTTTCTTT.

In DNA, the CDR3 is TGCGCCAGCAGCTTGGAGCGGTCTTACACAGATACGCAGTATTTT. Translating gives CASSLERSYTDTQYF. The rearrangement joins TRBV5-1 to TRBJ2-3; weak D call: TRBD2 (5 bases). Germline V gene data show CDR1 as SGHRS and CDR2 as YFSETQ. This CDR3 is built from 15 residues. V lost 0 bases to trimming and J lost 2 bases, with 10 bases between them.

The CDR3 spells CASSSGTGSTDTQYF. The CDR3 nucleotides are TGTGCCAGCAGTTCCGGGACAGGGAGTACAGATACGCAGTATTTT. This chain connects TRBV2 to TRBJ2-3; TRBD1 aligns across 9 bases. Germline V gene lookup returns CDR1 SNHLY and CDR2 FYNNEI. The ends lost 5 bases at V and 3 bases at J; junction bases unmatched: 6. The CDR3 loop spans 15 amino acids. The variable domain in full, with the rest retrieved from reference TRBV2 and TRBJ2-3, is EPEVTQTPSHQVTQMGQEVILRCVPISNHLYFYWYRQILGQKVEFLVSFYNNEISEKSEIFDDQFSVERPDGSNFTLKIRSTKLEDSAMYFCASSSGTGSTDTQYFGPGTRLTVL.

V usage is TRBV5-4 and J usage is TRBJ1-1; 9 bases align to TRBD1. This CDR3 has 13 residues. The germline CDR1 and CDR2 sequences are SGHNT and YYREEE (reference sequence). Unmatched junction bases numbered 6, after V lost 5 bases and J lost 7 bases. CDR3 coding DNA: TGTGCCAGCAGACCGGGACAGGGACATGAAGCTTTCTTT. It codes for CASRPGQGHEAFF.

The CDR3 reads CASSVVEGGSYNEQFF. The CDR3 nucleotides read TGTGCCAGCAGCGTAGTGGAGGGAGGGTCCTACAATGAGCAGTTCTTC. This chain connects TRBV9 to TRBJ2-1; 7 nucleotides match TRBD2. This CDR3 is 16 amino acids long. The germline V gene has CDR1 SGDLS and CDR2 YYNGEE. V lost 0 bases to trimming and J lost 1 base; unmatched junction nucleotides: 4. Full variable domain (remainder filled in from reference TRBV9 and TRBJ2-1): DSGVTQTPKHLITATGQRVTLRCSPRSGDLSVYWYQQSLDQGLQFLIQYYNGEERAKGNILERFSAQQFPDLHSELNLSSLELGDSALYFCASSVVEGGSYNEQFFGPGTRLTVL.

The chain combines TRBV5-1 with TRBJ2-5, with 12 bases that match TRBD1. The length of the CDR3 is 14 residues. Trimming cost V 4 bases and J 5 bases; bases outside gene matches: 3. The germline V gene has CDR1 SGHRS and CDR2 YFSETQ. Here the CDR3 reads CASSGGQGAETQYF. The CDR3 nucleotides are TGCGCCAGCAGCGGGGGACAGGGGGCTGAGACCCAGTACTTC.

The rearrangement uses TRBV30 and TRBJ1-3; D not certain. The germline V gene encodes CDR1 GTSNPN and CDR2 SVGIG (reference sequence). V gave up 1 base and J gave up 1 base, with 14 bases separating them. CDR3 length: 16 residues. Here the CDR3 reads CAWSAHSAGSGNTIYF. The DNA for the CDR3 is TGTGCCTGGAGTGCCCACTCCGCGGGGTCTGGAAACACCATATATTTT.

J is TRBJ2-5 and V is TRBV5-1; no reliable D call. The germline CDR1 and CDR2 sequences are SGHRS and YFSETQ. The ends were cut back, 0 bases at V and 2 bases at J, with 5 bases in the middle. The length of the CDR3 is 13 residues. The CDR3 nucleotides read TGCGCCAGCAGCTTGGCCCTTCAAGAGACCCAGTACTTC. Its translation: CASSLALQETQYF.

V and J are TRBV27 and TRBJ2-2; the D gene is possibly TRBD2 (7 bases). This CDR3 contains 17 residues. V was trimmed by 4 bases and J by 3 bases, leaving 18 bases between them. Germline V CDR1 and CDR2: MNHEY, SMNVEV (reference sequence). The CDR3 reads CASSSTLGGQDTGELFF. In nucleotides, the CDR3 is TGTGCCAGCAGTTCAACCCTCGGGGGGCAGGACACCGGGGAGCTGTTTTTT.

J is TRBJ2-1 and V is TRBV6-5; 9 bases align to TRBD1. From germline, CDR1 is MNHEY and CDR2 SVGAGI. The V gene end was trimmed by 0 bases and the J gene end by 6 bases; junction bases not matched to a gene: 3. The CDR3 extends over 15 amino acids. CDR3 DNA sequence: TGTGCCAGCAGTTACTCGTCGACAGGGGGCAATGAGCAGTTCTTC. As protein: CASSYSSTGGNEQFF.

This chain links TRBV11-2 with TRBJ2-1; TRBD2 is a possible D gene (7 bases). The germline CDR1 and CDR2 sequences are SGHAT and FQNNGV. This CDR3 is built from 12 residues. With 4 bases removed from V and 10 bases from J, the gap between germline ends came to 11 bases. The CDR3 is CASSWGGREQFF. CDR3 bases: TGTGCCAGCAGCTGGGGGGGCCGGGAGCAGTTCTTC.

The genes are TRBV4-2 and TRBJ1-5; a possible D gene is TRBD1 (6 bases). This CDR3 has 16 residues. The germline V and J ends were trimmed by 2 bases and 4 bases, with 15 bases remaining between them. In germline, CDR1 is LGHNA, CDR2 YNFKEQ. This chain's CDR3 is CASSQRPGGSNQPQHF. The CDR3 DNA reads TGTGCCAGCAGCCAACGTCCGGGGGGCTCTAATCAGCCCCAGCATTTT.

The J gene is TRBJ2-3, the V gene TRBV7-3, with D perhaps matching TRBD1 (5 bases). The germline V gene has CDR1 SGHTA and CDR2 FQGTGA. The CDR3 runs 14 residues. The V end was cut by 5 bases, the J end by 4 bases, with 13 bases between. DNA for the CDR3: TGTGCCAGCAGCCAACGGACACGTCCAGATACGCAGTATTTT. Translating gives CASSQRTRPDTQYF.